The 25 T cell receptor beta chains in this list originate from one sample, sequenced in a study of shared clonotypes between healthy human individuals. Sequencing was performed with immunoSEQ multiplex PCR; in TCRdb, only in-frame clones are kept and a portion is missing. The sample includes about 1 million clones, around 74% of them seen just once. Sequencing was performed on memory CD4+ T cells sorted from blood. Subset indicated: CD45RA-negative fraction. These receptors were obtained from a man younger than 30 in good health.

The genes are TRBV6-1 and TRBJ1-2; D is possibly TRBD1 (6 bases). Per germline, CDR1 MNHNS and CDR2 SASEGT. Trimming removed 5 bases from V and 8 bases from J, with 15 bases in between. This CDR3 is 13 amino acids long. The CDR3 here is CASSTQGTRGYTF. The CDR3 DNA reads as TGTGCCAGCAGTACACAGGGTACGCGGGGCTACACCTTC.

The gene calls are TRBV11-2 and TRBJ2-7; a possible D gene is TRBD2 (5 bases). V dropped 4 bases and J dropped 5 bases, with 6 bases sitting between them. Germline CDR1 reads SGHAT; CDR2 reads FQNNGV. This CDR3 contains 11 residues. CDR3 nucleotides: TGTGCCAGCAGCTACGGGAACGAGCAGTACTTC. It codes for CASSYGNEQYF.

This clone was counted a few times. This chain links TRBV6-5 with TRBJ1-5, with 8 nucleotides matching TRBD1. This CDR3 is 15 amino acids long. Trimming removed 5 bases from V and 2 bases from J; junction bases left unmatched: 5. Per the germline V gene, CDR1 is MNHEY and CDR2 is SVGAGI. CDR3 amino acids: CASSRGQGGNQPQHF. In DNA form, the CDR3 reads TGTGCCAGCAGTCGTGGACAGGGAGGCAATCAGCCCCAGCATTTT.

V is TRBV19 and J is TRBJ2-2; 10 bases fit TRBD1. This CDR3 has 15 amino acids. The germline gives CDR1 LNHDA, CDR2 SQIVND (reference sequence). V was pared by 5 bases and J by 5 bases, with 5 bases of the junction left unmatched. The chain's CDR3 is CASSPRDRGTGELFF. The CDR3, as DNA: TGTGCCAGTAGTCCCAGGGACAGGGGAACCGGGGAGCTGTTTTTT. The whole variable domain, filled in from reference TRBV19 and TRBJ2-2, reads DGGITQSPKYLFRKEGQNVTLSCEQNLNHDAMYWYRQDPGQGLRLIYYSQIVNDFQKGDIAEGYSVSREKKESFPLTVTSAQKNPTAFYLCASSPRDRGTGELFFGEGSRLTVL.

V and J are TRBV30 and TRBJ1-1; D ambiguous. CDR3 length equals 16 residues. Trimming removed 0 bases from V and 1 base from J, with 15 bases in between. Germline CDR1 is GTSNPN and CDR2 is SVGIG (reference sequence). The CDR3 coding sequence is TGTGCCTGGAGTGTATCCCCTTCTGCCAAGAACACTGAAGCTTTCTTT. Protein sequence: CAWSVSPSAKNTEAFF.

With respect to this clone: Distinct nucleotide sequences in the sample also encode this CDR3. The chain joins TRBV5-1 to TRBJ2-7; 11 bases match TRBD1. The junction had 4 bases not matched to a gene; V was cut back by 7 bases and J by 1 base. From germline, CDR1 is SGHRS and CDR2 YFSETQ. This CDR3 has 14 residues. The CDR3 spells CASRGQGASYEQYF. In DNA form, the CDR3 reads TGCGCCAGCCGAGGACAGGGGGCTTCCTACGAGCAGTACTTC.

This clone was recorded a few times. This chain joins TRBV27 and TRBJ2-5, with D possibly matching TRBD1 (5 bases). The closer fit of TRBJ2-7 to the DNA end suggests the J call may be wrong. The CDR3 consists of 14 residues. CDR1 is MNHEY and CDR2 is SMNVEV in the germline V gene (reference sequence). CDR3 DNA sequence: TGTGCCAGCAGTTTAAAAGGGGCCCACTACGAGCAGTACTTC. As protein: CASSLKGAHYEQYF.

The J gene is TRBJ2-1, the V gene TRBV18; TRBD2 matches 7 bases. V lost 0 bases, J lost 7 bases, and 9 bases stayed unmatched. The CDR3 sequence is 16 residues long. In germline, CDR1 is KGHSH, CDR2 LQKENI. The DNA for the CDR3 is TGTGCCAGCTCACCACCGAGCGGGGTTAGGGATAATGAGCAGTTCTTC. Translating gives CASSPPSGVRDNEQFF. The variable domain in full, completed from reference TRBV18 and TRBJ2-1, reads NAGVMQNPRHLVRRRGQEARLRCSPMKGHSHVYWYRQLPEEGLKFMVYLQKENIIDESGMPKERFSAEFPKEGPSILRIQQVVRGDSAAYFCASSPPSGVRDNEQFFGPGTRLTVL.

This clone was seen a handful of times. The chain employs TRBV2 and TRBJ2-1; 11 positions agree with TRBD2. The CDR3 contains 15 residues. CDR1 is SNHLY and CDR2 is FYNNEI in the germline V gene. V shed 4 bases, J shed 7 bases, and the junction held 6 bases outside the gene matches. The CDR3 DNA is TGTGCCAGCAGTGCGACTAGCGGGGTGAGGAATGAGCAGTTCTTC. Its translation: CASSATSGVRNEQFF. Using reference TRBV2 and TRBJ2-1 for the parts outside the CDR3, the full variable domain is EPEVTQTPSHQVTQMGQEVILRCVPISNHLYFYWYRQILGQKVEFLVSFYNNEISEKSEIFDDQFSVERPDGSNFTLKIRSTKLEDSAMYFCASSATSGVRNEQFFGPGTRLTVL.

The rearrangement uses TRBV13 and TRBJ2-5; D assignment may be TRBD1 or TRBD2 (5 bases each). Between the trimmed V and J ends, which lost 5 bases and 5 bases, there was a span of 15 bases. In germline, CDR1 is PRHDT, CDR2 FYEKMQ (reference sequence). This CDR3 is 14 amino acids long. Here the CDR3 DNA reads TGTGCCAGCAGCACCCTACTCGAGGGGGAGACCCAGTACTTC. This encodes CASSTLLEGETQYF.

Comment on this clone: This CDR3 is also generated by other DNA sequences in the sample. This chain links TRBV19 with TRBJ1-6, with D possibly being TRBD1 (5 bases). Germline V gene data show CDR1 as LNHDA and CDR2 as SQIVND (reference sequence). The CDR3 sequence is 14 residues long. Trimming stripped 6 bases from V and 1 base from J, with 7 bases between. DNA of the CDR3: TGTGCCAGTAGCGAGGGGTCCTATAATTCACCCCTCCACTTT. It specifies CASSEGSYNSPLHF.

The CDR3 protein is CASSYSNAHNQPQHF. CDR3 nucleotide sequence: TGTGCCAGCAGTTACTCCAATGCCCACAATCAGCCCCAGCATTTT. The chain combines TRBV6-5 with TRBJ1-5; D is unresolved. CDR3 size: 15 residues. Trimming pared 0 bases from V and 3 bases from J, leaving 9 bases between. CDR1 is MNHEY, CDR2 SVGAGI, per germline.

Details on this clone: This may be a read error: a much more frequent sequence differs by one nucleotide. This chain uses TRBV7-2 with TRBJ1-5; weak D call: TRBD1 (5 bases). Germline values: CDR1 SGHTA, CDR2 FQGNSA. The CDR3 runs to 14 residues. Trimming removed 5 bases from V and 0 bases from J, with 8 bases in between. In DNA form, the CDR3 reads TGTGCCAGCAGCGGCGACAGTAGCAATCAGCCCCAGCATTTT. Amino acids: CASSGDSSNQPQHF.

The chain is built from TRBV5-4 and TRBJ2-5; tentative D call: TRBD1 (5 bases). The V end lost 4 bases, the J end lost 1 base, and 11 bases lay between the germline ends. This CDR3 has 14 amino acids. CDR1 is SGHNT, CDR2 YYREEE, per germline (reference sequence). The CDR3 protein is CASSTWGLQETQYF. The CDR3 DNA sequence: TGTGCCAGCAGCACCTGGGGCCTCCAAGAGACCCAGTACTTC.

This clone occurred a few times. The chain employs TRBV11-2 and TRBJ2-5, with D perhaps TRBD2 (5 bases). This CDR3 spans 14 amino acids. V dropped 5 bases and J dropped 3 bases, with 13 bases sitting between them. In germline, CDR1 is SGHAT, CDR2 FQNNGV. DNA of the CDR3: TGTGCCAGCAGCCAAGGGAGCCTCAAAGAGACCCAGTACTTC. Amino acid sequence: CASSQGSLKETQYF.

This clone was detected only a few times. The sample carries other DNA sequences with the same CDR3. V is TRBV7-9 and J is TRBJ1-3, with 7 bases lining up with TRBD1. CDR3 size: 13 residues. Germline V gene data show CDR1 as SEHNR and CDR2 as FQNEAQ (reference sequence). Unmatched junction bases numbered 0, after V lost 3 bases and J lost 4 bases. CDR3 nucleotide sequence: TGTGCCAGCAGCTTGGGACAGGGAAACACCATATATTTT. Amino acid sequence: CASSLGQGNTIYF. Full variable domain (missing parts from reference TRBV7-9 and TRBJ1-3): DTGVSQNPRHKITKRGQNVTFRCDPISEHNRLYWYRQTLGQGPEFLTYFQNEAQLEKSRLLSDRFSAERPKGSFSTLEIQRTEQGDSAMYLCASSLGQGNTIYFGEGSWLTVV.

The genes are TRBV7-2 and TRBJ2-1; 10 bases match TRBD2. This CDR3 is built from 15 residues. With V trimmed by 2 bases and J by 7 bases, 5 bases remained unmatched. The germline V gene encodes CDR1 SGHTA and CDR2 FQGNSA. For the CDR3, the DNA is TGTGCCAGCAGCTTATCTAGCGGGAGATTAAATGAGCAGTTCTTC. Encoded protein: CASSLSSGRLNEQFF.

The chain has TRBV5-1 and TRBJ2-3; D gene uncertain. Trimming cost V 2 bases and J 0 bases, with 7 bases left between them. The germline V gene encodes CDR1 SGHRS and CDR2 YFSETQ. This CDR3 region has 14 residues. The CDR3 reads CASSLTPSTDTQYF. CDR3 in DNA: TGCGCCAGCAGCTTAACACCTAGCACAGATACGCAGTATTTT.

A few counts support this clone. Additional DNA sequences in this sample encode the identical CDR3. The CDR3 coding sequence is TGTGCCAGCAGTCCCCCGGGACAGGGGTTTTCACCCCTCCACTTT. The encoded protein is CASSPPGQGFSPLHF. This chain joins TRBV28 and TRBJ1-6; 10 nucleotides line up with TRBD1. J lost 9 bases, V lost 5 bases, and 7 bases had no gene match. This CDR3 spans 15 amino acids. Germline CDR1 reads MDHEN; CDR2 reads SYDVKM. The complete variable domain, with remaining parts taken from reference TRBV28 and TRBJ1-6, reads DVKVTQSSRYLVKRTGEKVFLECVQDMDHENMFWYRQDPGLGLRLIYFSYDVKMKEKGDIPEGYSVSREKKERFSLILESASTNQTSMYLCASSPPGQGFSPLHFGNGTRLTVT.

The chain combines TRBV27 with TRBJ2-2; D remains unclear. Germline V CDR1 and CDR2: MNHEY, SMNVEV (reference sequence). V lost 5 bases and J 5 bases, leaving 9 bases between the germline ends. The CDR3 sequence is 13 residues long. This CDR3 is CASSRLATGELFF. The DNA for the CDR3 is TGTGCCAGCAGTCGCTTAGCTACCGGGGAGCTGTTTTTT.

This clone was detected many times. The chain links TRBV5-4 to TRBJ2-7; 9 bases match TRBD1. V was pared by 0 bases and J by 5 bases, with 6 bases of the junction left unmatched. Germline V gives CDR1 SGHNT, CDR2 YYREEE (reference sequence). The CDR3 loop spans 15 amino acids. The CDR3 sequence: CASSLAGQGRNEQYF. In DNA, the CDR3 is TGTGCCAGCAGCTTGGCCGGACAGGGGAGGAACGAGCAGTACTTC. The full variable domain, in which reference TRBV5-4 and TRBJ2-7 provide the parts outside the CDR3, is ETGVTQSPTHLIKTRGQQVTLRCSSQSGHNTVSWYQQALGQGPQFIFQYYREEENGRGNFPPRFSGLQFPNYSSELNVNALELDDSALYLCASSLAGQGRNEQYFGPGTRLTVT.

This CDR3 reads CASSPSGYSNQPQHF. The CDR3 region has the DNA TGTGCCAGCAGCCCCTCGGGATATAGCAATCAGCCCCAGCATTTT. This chain links TRBV9 with TRBJ1-5; D is uncertain. V gave up 4 bases and J gave up 0 bases, with 11 bases separating them. The CDR3 sequence is 15 residues long. The germline V gene encodes CDR1 SGDLS and CDR2 YYNGEE.

The V and J genes are TRBV6-5 and TRBJ2-7; D may match TRBD1 or TRBD2 (6 bases each). The germline V and J ends were trimmed by 5 bases and 0 bases, with 14 bases remaining between them. Germline values: CDR1 MNHEY, CDR2 SVGAGI. The CDR3 sequence is 15 residues long. Here the CDR3 reads CASSPTGASSYEQYF. CDR3 in DNA: TGTGCCAGCAGTCCCACGGGGGCGAGCTCCTACGAGCAGTACTTC.

The chain has TRBV4-3 and TRBJ2-5, with D maybe TRBD1 (6 bases). Germline CDR1 and CDR2: LGHNA and YSLEER. The V end was cut by 1 base, the J end by 9 bases, with 15 bases between. CDR3 size: 14 residues. CDR3 DNA sequence: TGCGCCAGCAGCCAAGTAGATCGCCAGGGGCCCCAGTACTTC. This translates into CASSQVDRQGPQYF.

J is TRBJ2-3 and V is TRBV7-3; D remains unclear. Trimming took off 5 bases at V and 9 bases at J, with 12 bases between the two ends. Germline V CDR1 and CDR2: SGHTA, FQGTGA. The CDR3 consists of 12 residues. The CDR3 coding sequence is TGTGCCAGCAGCCCTCGCTTAGGGACGCAGTATTTT. It specifies CASSPRLGTQYF.